This is a list of T cell receptor beta chains from one sample in a study of cytomegalovirus exposure and HLA in healthy donors. Assay: immunoSEQ multiplex PCR; the TCRdb copy retains only in-frame clones and omits some. The data contain approximately 240,000 clones, about four fifths of them singletons. The sequencing sample was made of PBMCs. These receptors all stem from a woman aged 40-49 years in good health and CMV-seropositive. The CDR3 runs from the conserved cysteine through the conserved F or W. A D gene is named only where the DNA matches it firmly. Some rows have no size entry. The others give once, few or many, or a class for an expanded clone.

abundance	len	d_gene	v_gene	j_gene	CDR3aa	CDR3nt
.	16	TRBD1	TRBV6-6	TRBJ2-3	CASTLGQGALRDTQYF	TGTGCCAGCACCCTTGGACAGGGGGCTCTTCGGGATACGCAGTATTTT
.	15	.	TRBV4-3	TRBJ1-4	CASSQDSATNEKLFF	TGCGCCAGCAGCCAAGACAGTGCAACTAATGAAAAACTGTTTTTT
.	11	.	TRBV30	TRBJ1-2	CAWRASHGYTF	TGTGCCTGGAGGGCCTCCCATGGCTACACCTTC
.	11	.	TRBV5-4	TRBJ2-7	CASSFGDEQYF	TGTGCCAGCAGCTTCGGGGACGAGCAGTACTTC
.	12	.	TRBV5-1	TRBJ2-7	CASSHTGSGQYF	TGCGCCAGCAGCCACACAGGGTCGGGGCAGTACTTC
.	15	TRBD1	TRBV5-1	TRBJ2-5	CASSLVGTGQETQYF	TGCGCCAGCAGCTTGGTAGGGACAGGGCAAGAGACCCAGTACTTC
.	14	TRBD2	TRBV10-3	TRBJ2-5	CAISDAGGQETQYF	TGTGCCATCAGTGACGCGGGGGGACAAGAGACCCAGTACTTC
.	14	.	TRBV5-8	TRBJ1-5	CASSPGLGNQPQHF	TGTGCCAGCAGCCCAGGGTTGGGCAATCAGCCCCAGCATTTT
few	18	TRBD2	TRBV5-1	TRBJ2-6	CASSMAPSGGAGANVLTF	TGCGCCAGCAGCATGGCCCCTAGCGGGGGGGCTGGGGCCAACGTCCTGACTTTC
few	14	.	TRBV7-3	TRBJ1-6	CASSFSRDSSPLHF	TGTGCCAGCAGCTTCTCCCGGGACTCTTCACCCCTCCACTTT
.	17	TRBD1	TRBV28	TRBJ1-2	CASSPSMGQGAAYGYTF	TGTGCCAGCAGTCCTAGTATGGGACAGGGGGCCGCGTATGGCTACACCTTC
.	15	.	TRBV7-2	TRBJ1-1	CASSLVPGKFTEAFF	TGTGCCAGCAGCTTAGTTCCGGGGAAGTTTACTGAAGCTTTCTTT
.	13	.	TRBV29-1	TRBJ1-3	CSGYAGPRNTIYF	TGCAGCGGTTACGCGGGACCCAGAAACACCATATATTTT
.	19	TRBD1	TRBV30	TRBJ2-1	CAWSPDRGLRESSYNEQFF	TGTGCCTGGAGCCCGGACAGGGGGCTACGTGAGAGCTCCTACAATGAGCAGTTCTTC
.	16	.	TRBV6-5	TRBJ2-3	CASSYRITGYTDTQYF	TGTGCCAGCAGTTACCGTATTACAGGGTACACAGATACGCAGTATTTT
few	15	TRBD1	TRBV18	TRBJ2-7	CASSKSGQGNHEQYF	TGTGCCAGCTCAAAATCGGGACAGGGGAACCACGAGCAGTACTTC
few	15	.	TRBV9	TRBJ2-3	CASSVLAASTDTQYF	TGTGCCAGCAGCGTATTAGCGGCAAGCACAGATACGCAGTATTTT
.	17	TRBD1	TRBV5-1	TRBJ1-1	CASSLEGTGGGRTEAFF	TGCGCCAGCAGCTTGGAGGGGACAGGGGGCGGTAGGACTGAAGCTTTCTTT
.	14	TRBD1	TRBV9	TRBJ2-7	CASSVGDRAYEQYF	TGTGCCAGCAGCGTAGGGGACAGAGCCTACGAGCAGTACTTC
once	13	.	TRBV2	TRBJ1-2	CASKEGLDYGYTF	TGTGCCAGCAAGGAGGGGTTAGACTATGGCTACACCTTC
.	15	TRBD1	TRBV5-6	TRBJ1-3	CASSLLQGTGNTIYF	TGTGCCAGCAGCCTACTACAGGGGACTGGAAACACCATATATTTT
.	16	TRBD2	TRBV4-3	TRBJ2-1	CASSPPSGSIIGEQFF	TGCGCCAGCAGCCCCCCTAGCGGGAGTATAATCGGTGAGCAGTTCTTC
.	15	.	TRBV11-2	TRBJ2-5	CASTQRGSGEETQYF	TGTGCCAGCACCCAGAGGGGGAGCGGGGAAGAGACCCAGTACTTC
.	20	TRBD2	TRBV7-7	TRBJ2-7	CASSLAGGLAGAVPCYEQYF	TGTGCTAGCAGCTTAGCGGGGGGACTAGCGGGAGCAGTTCCTTGCTACGAGCAGTACTTC
few	16	TRBD2	TRBV7-2	TRBJ2-1	CASSRTIGLAENEQFF	TGTGCCAGCAGCCGGACCATAGGACTAGCGGAAAATGAGCAGTTCTTC
.	16	TRBD2	TRBV10-3	TRBJ2-7	CAISESASGSGYEQYF	TGTGCCATCAGTGAGTCTGCTAGCGGGAGTGGCTACGAGCAGTACTTC
.	13	.	TRBV7-3	TRBJ1-5	CASSLGAAKPQHF	TGTGCCAGCAGCTTAGGAGCAGCGAAGCCCCAGCATTTT
.	15	TRBD2	TRBV29-1	TRBJ2-3	CSVDGGGPPTKTQYF	TGCAGCGTTGACGGGGGGGGGCCCCCTACTAAAACGCAGTATTTT
.	16	TRBD1	TRBV7-8	TRBJ2-5	CASSPRGQGGGETQYF	TGTGCCAGCAGCCCCCGAGGACAGGGGGGCGGGGAGACCCAGTACTTC
.	14	TRBD1	TRBV9	TRBJ1-6	CASSLTGGSSPLHF	TGTGCCAGCAGCTTGACAGGGGGGAGTTCACCCCTCCACTTT
.	19	.	TRBV28	TRBJ1-6	CASSFHVIRRGSYNSPLHF	TGTGCCAGCAGTTTTCACGTAATCCGAAGGGGCTCCTATAATTCACCCCTCCACTTT
.	15	.	TRBV4-1	TRBJ1-2	CASSQVPRGNNGYTF	TGCGCCAGCAGCCAAGTCCCCAGGGGTAATAATGGCTACACCTTC
few	14	.	TRBV7-2	TRBJ1-2	CASSPAPRVAGYTF	TGTGCCAGCAGCCCGGCACCCAGGGTGGCGGGCTACACCTTC
few	17	.	TRBV21-1	TRBJ2-7	CASSKEWDRQSSYEQYF	TGTGCCAGCAGCAAAGAGTGGGACAGGCAGAGCTCCTACGAGCAGTACTTC
.	15	.	TRBV27	TRBJ2-5	CASSSWTEYQETQYF	TGTGCCAGCAGTTCCTGGACAGAGTACCAAGAGACCCAGTACTTC
.	15	.	TRBV14	TRBJ2-1	CASSQEDGILNEQFF	TGTGCCAGCAGCCAAGAGGACGGGATTTTGAATGAGCAGTTCTTC
.	14	.	TRBV7-9	TRBJ1-1	CASSFTQQTFEAFF	TGTGCCAGCAGTTTTACTCAACAGACCTTTGAAGCTTTCTTT
.	13	.	TRBV7-8	TRBJ1-1	CASSLGQTTEAFF	TGTGCCAGCAGCCTAGGACAGACCACTGAAGCTTTCTTT